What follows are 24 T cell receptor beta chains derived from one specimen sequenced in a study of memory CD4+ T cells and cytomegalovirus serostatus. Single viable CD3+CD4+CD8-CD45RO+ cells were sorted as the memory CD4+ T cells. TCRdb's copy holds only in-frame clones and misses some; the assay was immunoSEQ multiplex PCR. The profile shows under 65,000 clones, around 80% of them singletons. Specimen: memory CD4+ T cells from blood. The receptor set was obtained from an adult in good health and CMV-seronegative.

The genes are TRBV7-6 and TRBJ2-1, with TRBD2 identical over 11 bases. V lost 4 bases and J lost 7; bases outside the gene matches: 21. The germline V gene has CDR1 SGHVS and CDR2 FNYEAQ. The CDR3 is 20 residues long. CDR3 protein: CASSYLAFTSGGIRGNEQFF. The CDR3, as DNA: TGTGCCAGCAGCTACTTAGCATTTACTAGCGGGGGAATTCGAGGGAATGAGCAGTTCTTC.

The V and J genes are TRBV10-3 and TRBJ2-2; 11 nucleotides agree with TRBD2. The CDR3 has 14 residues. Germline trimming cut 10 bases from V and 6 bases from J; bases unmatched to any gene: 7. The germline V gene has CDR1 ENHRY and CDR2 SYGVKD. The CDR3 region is CATALAGGSGELFF. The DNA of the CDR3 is TGTGCCACCGCTTTAGCGGGAGGGTCCGGGGAGCTGTTTTTT.

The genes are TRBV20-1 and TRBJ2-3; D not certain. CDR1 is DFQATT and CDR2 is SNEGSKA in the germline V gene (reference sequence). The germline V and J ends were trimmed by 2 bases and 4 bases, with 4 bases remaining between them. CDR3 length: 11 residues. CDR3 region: CSARFPDTQYF. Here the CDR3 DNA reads TGCAGTGCTAGATTCCCAGATACGCAGTATTTT.

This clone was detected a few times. CDR3 residues: CASDREETRDRRSYEQYF. In DNA form, the CDR3 reads TGTGCCAGCGACCGGGAAGAAACGCGGGACAGGCGAAGCTACGAGCAGTACTTC. J is TRBJ2-7 and V is TRBV19, with 8 bases matching TRBD1. J lost 3 bases, V lost 9 bases, and 22 bases had no gene match. The CDR3 extends over 18 amino acids. Per germline, CDR1 LNHDA and CDR2 SQIVND (reference sequence).

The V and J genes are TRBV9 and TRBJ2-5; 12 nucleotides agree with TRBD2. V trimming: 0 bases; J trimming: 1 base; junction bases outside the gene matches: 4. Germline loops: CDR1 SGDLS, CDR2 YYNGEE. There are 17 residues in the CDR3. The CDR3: CASSVGTSGMGQETQYF. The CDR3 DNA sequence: TGTGCCAGCAGCGTAGGGACTAGCGGGATGGGCCAAGAGACCCAGTACTTC. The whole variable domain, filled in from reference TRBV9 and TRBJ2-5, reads DSGVTQTPKHLITATGQRVTLRCSPRSGDLSVYWYQQSLDQGLQFLIQYYNGEERAKGNILERFSAQQFPDLHSELNLSSLELGDSALYFCASSVGTSGMGQETQYFGPGTRLLVL.

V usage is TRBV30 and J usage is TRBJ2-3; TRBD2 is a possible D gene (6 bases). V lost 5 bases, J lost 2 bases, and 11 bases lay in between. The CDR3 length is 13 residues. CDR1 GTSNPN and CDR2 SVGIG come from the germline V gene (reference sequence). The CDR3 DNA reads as TGTGCCTGGGTCTTAGCGGACACAGATACGCAGTATTTT. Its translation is CAWVLADTDTQYF.

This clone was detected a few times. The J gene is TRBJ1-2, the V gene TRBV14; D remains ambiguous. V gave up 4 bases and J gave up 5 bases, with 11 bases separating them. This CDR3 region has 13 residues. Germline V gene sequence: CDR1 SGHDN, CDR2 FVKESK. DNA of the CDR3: TGTGCCAGCAGCCGGACCGATAGTTATGGCTACACCTTC. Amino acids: CASSRTDSYGYTF.

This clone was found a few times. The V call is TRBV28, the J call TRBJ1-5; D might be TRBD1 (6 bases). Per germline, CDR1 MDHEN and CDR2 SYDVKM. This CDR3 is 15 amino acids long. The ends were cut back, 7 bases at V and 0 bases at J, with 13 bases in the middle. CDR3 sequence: CASKSDRTSNQPQHF. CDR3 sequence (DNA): TGTGCCAGCAAATCCGACAGGACTAGCAATCAGCCCCAGCATTTT.

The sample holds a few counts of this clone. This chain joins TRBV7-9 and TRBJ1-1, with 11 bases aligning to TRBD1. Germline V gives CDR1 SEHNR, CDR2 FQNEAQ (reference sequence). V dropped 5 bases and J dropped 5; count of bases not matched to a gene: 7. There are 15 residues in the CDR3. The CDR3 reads CASSPGTGGITEAFF. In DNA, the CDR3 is TGTGCCAGCAGCCCGGGGACAGGGGGAATAACTGAAGCTTTCTTT.

The CDR3 spells CASSLYSGQGRGYGYTF. The CDR3 DNA is TGTGCCAGCAGTTTATACAGCGGTCAAGGGCGAGGCTATGGCTACACCTTC. V and J are TRBV27 and TRBJ1-2; D gene uncertain. CDR3 length: 17 residues. With 1 base removed from V and 4 bases from J, the gap between germline ends came to 19 bases. In germline, CDR1 is MNHEY, CDR2 SMNVEV (reference sequence).

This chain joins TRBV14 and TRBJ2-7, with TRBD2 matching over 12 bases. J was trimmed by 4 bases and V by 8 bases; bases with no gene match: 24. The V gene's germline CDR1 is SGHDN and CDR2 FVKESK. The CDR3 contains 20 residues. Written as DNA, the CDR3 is TGTGCCAGCCGTCGGGGACCCAAAGCCCATCTAGCGGGAGGGGTGTACGAGCAGTACTTC. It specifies CASRRGPKAHLAGGVYEQYF.

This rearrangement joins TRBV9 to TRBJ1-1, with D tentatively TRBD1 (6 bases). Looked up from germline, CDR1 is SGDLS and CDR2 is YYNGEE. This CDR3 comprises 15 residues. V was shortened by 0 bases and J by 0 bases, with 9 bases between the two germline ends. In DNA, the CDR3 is TGTGCCAGCAGCGTAGGTGACAGGATGAACACTGAAGCTTTCTTT. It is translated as CASSVGDRMNTEAFF.

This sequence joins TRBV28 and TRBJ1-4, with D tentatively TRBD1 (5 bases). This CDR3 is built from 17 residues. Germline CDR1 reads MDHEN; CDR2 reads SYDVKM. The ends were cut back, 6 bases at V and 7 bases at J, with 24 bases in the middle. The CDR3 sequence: CASSPAMDTARGEKLFF. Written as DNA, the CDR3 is TGTGCCAGCAGCCCCGCCATGGACACCGCTCGAGGTGAAAAACTGTTTTTT. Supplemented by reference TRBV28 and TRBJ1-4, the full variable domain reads DVKVTQSSRYLVKRTGEKVFLECVQDMDHENMFWYRQDPGLGLRLIYFSYDVKMKEKGDIPEGYSVSREKKERFSLILESASTNQTSMYLCASSPAMDTARGEKLFFGSGTQLSVL.

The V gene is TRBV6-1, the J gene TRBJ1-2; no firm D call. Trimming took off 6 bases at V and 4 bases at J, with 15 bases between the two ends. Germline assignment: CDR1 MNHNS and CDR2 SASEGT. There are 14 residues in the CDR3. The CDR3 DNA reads TGTGCCAGCAGAATATTGAATCATTTCTATGGCTACACCTTC. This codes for CASRILNHFYGYTF.

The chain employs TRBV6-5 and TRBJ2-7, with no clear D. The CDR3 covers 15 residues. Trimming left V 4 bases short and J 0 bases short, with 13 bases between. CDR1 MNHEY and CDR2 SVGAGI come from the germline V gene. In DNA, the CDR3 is TGTGCCAGCAGTTCCACCGCTCGACTCTCCTACGAGCAGTACTTC. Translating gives CASSSTARLSYEQYF.

CDR3 sequence reads: CASGERVNTEAFF. The CDR3 DNA sequence: TGTGCCAGCGGCGAGAGGGTGAACACTGAAGCTTTCTTT. The chain uses TRBV7-9 and TRBJ1-1, with unresolved D. The CDR3 covers 13 residues. Germline V gene data show CDR1 as SEHNR and CDR2 as FQNEAQ (reference sequence). Trimming stripped 8 bases from V and 0 bases from J, with 10 bases between.

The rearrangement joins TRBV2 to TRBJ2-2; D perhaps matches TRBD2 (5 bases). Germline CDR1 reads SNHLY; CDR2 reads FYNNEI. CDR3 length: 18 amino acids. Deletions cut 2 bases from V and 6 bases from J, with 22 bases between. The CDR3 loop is CASSEIEGAMSKSGELFF. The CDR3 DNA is TGTGCCAGCAGTGAAATTGAGGGCGCTATGTCGAAGTCCGGGGAGCTGTTTTTT.

The CDR3 DNA reads as TGCGCCAGCAGCCGGGGGACTAGCGGAGGGGAGCAGTACTTC. This sequence encodes CASSRGTSGGEQYF. The V gene is TRBV5-1, the J gene TRBJ2-7; 11 bases fit TRBD2. Germline V gives CDR1 SGHRS, CDR2 YFSETQ. The CDR3 covers 14 residues. With V trimmed by 4 bases and J by 7 bases, 7 bases remained unmatched.

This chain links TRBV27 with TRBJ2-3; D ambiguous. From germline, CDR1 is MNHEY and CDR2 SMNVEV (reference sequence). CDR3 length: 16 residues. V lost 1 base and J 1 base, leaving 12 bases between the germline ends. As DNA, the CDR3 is TGTGCCAGCAGTTTATATTCTTGGACGGGCACAGATACGCAGTATTTT. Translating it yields CASSLYSWTGTDTQYF.

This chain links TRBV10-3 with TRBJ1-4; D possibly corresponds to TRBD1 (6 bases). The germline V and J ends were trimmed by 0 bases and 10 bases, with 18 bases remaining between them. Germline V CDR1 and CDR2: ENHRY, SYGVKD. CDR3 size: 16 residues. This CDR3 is CAISESMGGANGKLFF. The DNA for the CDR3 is TGTGCCATCAGTGAGTCGATGGGGGGGGCAAACGGAAAACTGTTTTTT.

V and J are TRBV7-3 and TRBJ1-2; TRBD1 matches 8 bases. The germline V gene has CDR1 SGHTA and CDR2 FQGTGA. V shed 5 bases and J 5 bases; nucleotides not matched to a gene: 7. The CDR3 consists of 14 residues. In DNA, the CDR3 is TGTGCCAGCAGCCGGGGACAGGAGAAGTATGGCTACACCTTC. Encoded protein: CASSRGQEKYGYTF.

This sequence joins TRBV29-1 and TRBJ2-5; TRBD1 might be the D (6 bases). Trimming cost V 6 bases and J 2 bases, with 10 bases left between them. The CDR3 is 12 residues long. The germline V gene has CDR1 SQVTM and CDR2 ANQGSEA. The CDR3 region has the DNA TGCAGCGTATCAGGGGCGCAAGAGACCCAGTACTTC. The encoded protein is CSVSGAQETQYF.

As DNA, the CDR3 is TGCGCCAGCAGTCTCGGGGCGGGACAGGTTAACACCATATATTTT. Amino acid sequence: CASSLGAGQVNTIYF. V gene TRBV5-1 combines with J gene TRBJ1-3; 8 bases align to TRBD1. The CDR3 runs to 15 residues. Looked up from germline, CDR1 is SGHRS and CDR2 is YFSETQ. V lost 5 bases to trimming and J lost 7 bases; unmatched junction nucleotides: 11.

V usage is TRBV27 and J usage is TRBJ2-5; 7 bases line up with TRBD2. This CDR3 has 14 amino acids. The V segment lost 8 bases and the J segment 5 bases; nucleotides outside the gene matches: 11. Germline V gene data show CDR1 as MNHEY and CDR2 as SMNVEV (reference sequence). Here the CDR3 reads CASGGSVSGETQYF. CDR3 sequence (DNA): TGTGCCAGCGGCGGGAGCGTTTCCGGGGAGACCCAGTACTTC.